This TCR beta chain derives from a study of blood T cells in healthy people across ages. This clonotype has only a few counts. Peripheral blood samples of around 9.5 milliliters were drawn from each donor. A sample-barcoded 5' primer and a J-beta primer mix were used in a second PCR of roughly 7 to 11 cycles. Using its own MiXCR run on the 5' RACE reads, TCRdb lists one record per CDR3 protein. The table lists hundreds of thousands of distinct CDR3 sequences, about 51% of them singletons. The germline V and J ends were trimmed by 3 bases and 0 bases, with 10 bases remaining between them. The length of the CDR3 is 14 residues. Per the germline V gene, CDR1 is GTSNPN and CDR2 is SVGIG (reference sequence).

J is TRBJ2-3 and V is TRBV30; D may be TRBD1 (5 bases). This clonotype was sampled from a woman aged 80 or over in good health. The sample was blood. CDR3 residues: CAWRQTVSTDTQYF. In DNA form, the CDR3 reads TGTGCCTGGAGACAGACAGTAAGCACAGATACGCAGTATTTT. The variable domain in full, completed from reference TRBV30 and TRBJ2-3, reads SQTIHQWPATLVQPVGSPLSLECTVEGTSNPNLYWYRQAAGRGLQLLFYSVGIGQISSEVPQNLSASRPQDRQFILSSKKLLLSDSGFYLCAWRQTVSTDTQYFGPGTRLTVL.